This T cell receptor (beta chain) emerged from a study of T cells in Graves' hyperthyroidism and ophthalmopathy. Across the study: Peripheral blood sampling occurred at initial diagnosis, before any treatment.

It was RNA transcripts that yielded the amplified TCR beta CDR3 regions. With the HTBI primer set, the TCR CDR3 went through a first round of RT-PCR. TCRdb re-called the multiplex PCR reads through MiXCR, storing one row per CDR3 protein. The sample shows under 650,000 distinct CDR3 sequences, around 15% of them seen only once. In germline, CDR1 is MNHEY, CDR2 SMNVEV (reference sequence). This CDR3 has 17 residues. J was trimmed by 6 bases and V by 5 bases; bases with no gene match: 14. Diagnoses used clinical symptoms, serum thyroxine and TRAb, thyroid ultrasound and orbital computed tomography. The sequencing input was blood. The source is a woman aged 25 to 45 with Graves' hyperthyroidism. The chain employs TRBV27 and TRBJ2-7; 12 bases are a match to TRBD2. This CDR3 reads CASSETGTSGQGREQYF. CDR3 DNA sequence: TGTGCCAGCAGTGAAACCGGGACTAGCGGGCAGGGCCGCGAGCAGTACTTC.